Sequencing of this T cell receptor beta chain was carried out in a study of CD8+ T cells in alopecia areata listed by TCRdb under 2018. Study-level background: Treated patients were enrolled in an open-label pilot trial of oral tofacitinib, 5 to 10 mg twice daily, for moderate-to-severe alopecia areata. Biopsies were taken from tofacitinib-treated patients at baseline and again at 4 and 24 weeks into treatment, and several of those patients also had a later scalp biopsy. Scalp clonality was compared among normal scalp (n=4), patchy alopecia areata scalp (n=8), and alopecia totalis/universalis scalp (n=8). On the human side, TCRbeta sequencing was run on scalp tissue and on sorted CD4+ and CD8+ peripheral blood T cells from healthy controls and from alopecia areata patients with either patchy or totalis/universalis disease. Amplification of TCRbeta CDR3 regions was done by immunoSEQ multiplex PCR using 35 Vbeta forward primers and 13 Jbeta reverse primers. Disease severity in treated patients was measured with the SALT score, which quantifies the percentage of affected scalp surface area. To study T cell clonal expansion in alopecia areata, the researchers applied high-throughput TCRbeta sequencing to both the C3H/HeJ mouse model and human patients. Patients stayed on tofacitinib for 6 to 18 months and then had 6 months of follow-up off drug so that delayed response and recurrence could be assessed. RNA was obtained with the PAXgene miRNA kit for fixed scalp, the miRNeasy kit for PBMCs, and the RNeasy kit for mouse skin. What the research found in general, with its limitations: Shared TCR sequences between patients were less evident than in mice, which may be partly attributable to HLA diversity in the patient population. Unlike mouse skin, where gammadelta T cells dominate, normal human skin contains resident alphabeta T cells that get sequenced too, which complicates analysis of the scalp TCR repertoire. Tofacitinib significantly decreased scalp clonality and the number of expanded CD8+ clones among the top 100 scalp clones. Because the treated cohort was small and had just a single nonresponder, larger studies are needed to establish links between baseline CD8+ expansion and response. Many expanded lesional clones were found to persist in scalp and blood during tofacitinib treatment, and relapse after treatment cessation may be partly explained by this persistence. Lesional scalp, especially in alopecia totalis/universalis, showed higher clonality and more expanded CD8+ clones than normal scalp, suggesting antigenic drive.

The method behind the library was the immunoSEQ multiplex PCR assay. RNA was extracted from all samples and reverse transcribed into cDNA as template for TCR sequencing. First-strand cDNA was synthesized with SuperScript III using a 2:1 mix of oligo-dT and random hexamers. Amplification bias was assessed with a synthetic immune receptor repertoire, and residual bias was removed computationally. For the original study's pipeline: Raw reads were preprocessed for error removal, and CDR3 was defined according to IMGT conventions as running from the conserved cysteine to phenylalanine. Clonality was computed by normalizing Shannon entropy by log2 of the number of productive unique TCRs and subtracting the result from 1. Whether scalp clones were CD4 or CD8 was inferred by matching scalp TCRbeta sequences against CD4 and CD8 repertoires sorted from blood. TCRdb mirrors the immuneACCESS table, restricted to in-frame sequences. Some clones are absent from its copies; in checked studies, under half trace to an unresolved V gene, and the reason for the others is unknown. From that table come the V and J calls and clone size; the DNA was used to work out D and trimming. Counted in this sample were 200,000 to 250,000 clones; roughly 64% of them appeared once. Clones ranked in the top ten supply roughly 4.2% of the sample.

This clone has just one count. Which antigen it targets is not known. Per-nucleotide qualities are absent, and no much larger clonotype sits a single base away. The CDR3 sequence holds 15 residues, the cysteine and phenylalanine included. The retained sequence is limited to the CDR3, 45 bases, with the frame set at the first base. The germline V gene sets CDR1 to SQVTM and CDR2 to ANQGSEA. At the junction V is shortened by 2 bases and J by 6 bases; bases outside the gene matches: 8. The sample's time point label is to be understood as: around 4 weeks on oral tofacitinib. The sample's treatment or condition label, in plain terms: oral pan-JAK inhibitor, 5-10 mg twice daily. Lesional scalp punch biopsies and peripheral blood were obtained from alopecia areata patients. After PBMCs were isolated by density centrifugation and stained for CD3, CD4 and CD8, a FACSAria was used to sort CD4+ and CD8+ T cells.

This specimen consisted of CD4+ T cells sorted from blood, obtained at week 4, from a patient treated with tofacitinib. The rearranged chain carries TRBV29-1 and TRBJ2-3; TRBD2 matches 10 bases in the middle. The TCR sequence derives from a human donor with alopecia areata. The DNA sequence reads TGCAGCGTTGAACCTAGGACTAGCGGAGGCGATACGCAGTATTTT. Protein translation: CSVEPRTSGGDTQYF.